These T cell receptor beta chains were read from a single sample in a study of cytomegalovirus exposure and HLA in healthy donors. Profiling relied on immunoSEQ multiplex PCR, and the TCRdb table lists in-frame clones only, not all of them. The data show about 220,000 clones, just over 75% seen once. Sequencing was carried out using PBMCs. These receptors all stem from a man younger than 30 in good health and CMV-seronegative. CDR3s include the opening cysteine and the closing phenylalanine or tryptophan. A D gene is named only where the DNA matches it firmly. Rows may omit the clone size; those that give it use once, few, many or a size class.

j_call | d_call | v_call | clone_size | cdr3_aa | cdr3_nt
TRBJ2-1 | - | TRBV20-1 | once | CSAGSYNEQFF | TGCAGTGCCGGGAGTTACAATGAGCAGTTCTTC
TRBJ1-5 | - | TRBV19 | - | CASSIQGSVGQPQHF | TGTGCCAGTAGTATTCAGGGAAGTGTAGGGCAGCCCCAGCATTTT
TRBJ2-7 | TRBD2 | TRBV9 | - | CASSAGGVFSYEQYF | TGTGCCAGCAGCGCGGGAGGAGTATTTTCCTACGAGCAGTACTTC
TRBJ2-1 | TRBD2 | TRBV2 | - | CASSWTSGRFGNEQFF | TGTGCCAGCAGTTGGACTAGCGGGAGATTTGGCAATGAGCAGTTCTTC
TRBJ2-7 | - | TRBV6-6 | - | CASSYRQDYEQYF | TGTGCCAGCAGTTACCGACAGGACTACGAGCAGTACTTC
TRBJ2-7 | TRBD2 | TRBV28 | - | CASSLAGGRNEQYF | TGTGCCAGCAGTTTAGCGGGAGGGAGGAACGAGCAGTACTTC
TRBJ2-7 | TRBD2 | TRBV11-1 | - | CASTRMVVAGVPAYEQYF | TGTGCCAGCACTCGTATGGTGGTAGCGGGAGTTCCCGCCTACGAGCAGTACTTC
TRBJ2-1 | - | TRBV27 | - | CASRQAAYYNEQFF | TGTGCCAGCAGGCAAGCGGCTTACTACAATGAGCAGTTCTTC
TRBJ2-2 | - | TRBV19 | - | CASFKSLTVGSGELFF | TGTGCCAGTTTCAAATCACTGACAGTGGGATCCGGGGAGCTGTTTTTT
TRBJ2-7 | TRBD2 | TRBV7-9 | - | CASSSEVAGTYEQYF | TGTGCCAGCAGCTCCGAGGTAGCGGGAACCTACGAGCAGTACTTC
TRBJ2-2 | TRBD2 | TRBV18 | - | CASSPYRARLAANTGELFF | TGTGCCAGCTCACCATACAGGGCACGACTAGCGGCAAACACCGGGGAGCTGTTTTTT
TRBJ2-2 | - | TRBV6-5 | - | CASQTDLNTGELFF | TGTGCCAGCCAGACAGATCTCAACACCGGGGAGCTGTTTTTT
TRBJ1-2 | TRBD1 | TRBV10-3 | few | CAIRLGTGDEGYTF | TGTGCCATCCGGTTAGGGACAGGGGACGAGGGCTACACCTTC
TRBJ2-7 | - | TRBV6-5 | - | CASSYQGEQYF | TGTGCCAGCAGTTATCAGGGCGAGCAGTACTTC
TRBJ2-1 | TRBD2 | TRBV7-7 | few | CASSRGLAGGSEQFF | TGTGCTAGCAGCCGAGGACTAGCGGGAGGATCTGAGCAGTTCTTC
TRBJ2-2 | - | TRBV18 | - | CASSYWSKSGELFF | TGTGCCAGCTCATATTGGAGCAAGTCCGGGGAGCTGTTTTTT
TRBJ2-3 | TRBD1 | TRBV5-4 | - | CASSLLTGTDTQYF | TGTGCCAGCAGCCTACTGACAGGGACAGATACGCAGTATTTT
TRBJ1-2 | TRBD1 | TRBV5-1 | - | CASSWGQAYGYTF | TGCGCCAGCAGCTGGGGACAGGCCTATGGCTACACCTTC
TRBJ2-1 | TRBD2 | TRBV5-1 | - | CASSLGIGTSAFNEQFF | TGCGCCAGCAGCTTGGGGATCGGGACTAGCGCCTTCAATGAGCAGTTCTTC
TRBJ2-1 | TRBD2 | TRBV7-8 | - | CASSFAGRTNEQFF | TGTGCCAGCAGCTTCGCCGGGAGGACCAATGAGCAGTTCTTC
TRBJ1-4 | - | TRBV9 | - | CASSPTETVREKLFF | TGTGCCAGCAGCCCGACAGAGACAGTCCGCGAAAAACTGTTTTTT
TRBJ2-1 | TRBD2 | TRBV30 | - | CAWSVGDYPYNEQFF | TGTGCCTGGAGTGTGGGGGACTACCCGTACAATGAGCAGTTCTTC
TRBJ1-5 | - | TRBV15 | - | CATSPTREAKSYYQPQHF | TGTGCCACCAGCCCCACTCGGGAGGCAAAATCATATTATCAGCCCCAGCATTTT
TRBJ2-5 | - | TRBV6-5 | - | CASSSDQGRQETQYF | TGTGCCAGCAGTTCCGATCAGGGGCGACAAGAGACCCAGTACTTC